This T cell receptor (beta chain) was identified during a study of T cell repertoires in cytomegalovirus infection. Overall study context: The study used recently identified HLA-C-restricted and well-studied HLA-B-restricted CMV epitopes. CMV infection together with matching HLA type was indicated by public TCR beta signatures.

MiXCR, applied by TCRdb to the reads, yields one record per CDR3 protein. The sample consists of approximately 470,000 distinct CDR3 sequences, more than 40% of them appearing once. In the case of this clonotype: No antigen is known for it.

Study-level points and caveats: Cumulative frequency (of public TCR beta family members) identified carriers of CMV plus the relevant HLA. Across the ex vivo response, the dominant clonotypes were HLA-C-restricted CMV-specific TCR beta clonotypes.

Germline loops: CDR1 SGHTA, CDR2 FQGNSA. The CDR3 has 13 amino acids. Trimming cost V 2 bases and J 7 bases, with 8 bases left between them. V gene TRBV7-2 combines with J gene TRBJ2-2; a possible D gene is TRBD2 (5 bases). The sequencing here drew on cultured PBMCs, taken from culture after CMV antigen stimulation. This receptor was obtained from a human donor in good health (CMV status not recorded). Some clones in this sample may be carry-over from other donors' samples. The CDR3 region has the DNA TGTGCCAGCAGCTTAAGCGGTTACGGGGAGCTGTTTTTT. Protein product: CASSLSGYGELFF. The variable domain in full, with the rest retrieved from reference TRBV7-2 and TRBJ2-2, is GAGVSQSPSNKVTEKGKDVELRCDPISGHTALYWYRQSLGQGLEFLIYFQGNSAPDKSGLPSDRFSAERTGGSVSTLTIQRTQQEDSAVYLCASSLSGYGELFFGEGSRLTVL.